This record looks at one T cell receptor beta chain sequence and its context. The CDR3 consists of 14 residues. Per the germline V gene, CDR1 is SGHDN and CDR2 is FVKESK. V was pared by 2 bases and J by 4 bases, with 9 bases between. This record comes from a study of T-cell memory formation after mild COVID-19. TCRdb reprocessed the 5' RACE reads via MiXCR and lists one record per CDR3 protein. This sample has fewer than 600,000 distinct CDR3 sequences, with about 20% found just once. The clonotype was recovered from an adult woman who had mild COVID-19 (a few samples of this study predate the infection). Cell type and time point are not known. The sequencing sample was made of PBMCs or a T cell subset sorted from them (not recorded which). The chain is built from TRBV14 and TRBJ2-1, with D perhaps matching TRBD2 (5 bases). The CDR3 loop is CASSQTDYYNEQFF. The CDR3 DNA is TGTGCCAGCAGCCAAACAGACTATTACAATGAGCAGTTCTTC.